Listed here are 8 T cell receptor beta chains from one sample, sequenced in a study of shared T cell receptors in the human thymus. Measured with immunoSEQ multiplex PCR; TCRdb has only the in-frame clones, and not every one. Seen here are 700,000 or so clones, 70% to 90% observed once, and the top ten hold approximately 0.01%. This same sample was also taken into another study, of human thymus T cells.

The specimen was thymocytes. The receptors were gathered from a girl under three years old with a congenital heart defect.

V gene TRBV4-3 combines with J gene TRBJ1-2; D uncertain. CDR1 is LGHNA, CDR2 YSLEER, per germline. The CDR3 extends over 16 amino acids. Trimming took off 1 base at V and 0 bases at J, with 12 bases between the two ends. The CDR3 DNA reads TGCGCCAGCAGCCAAGTCCGCGTGGGAGCTAACTATGGCTACACCTTC. It is translated as CASSQVRVGANYGYTF.

The J gene is TRBJ2-1, the V gene TRBV6-1; 7 bases fit TRBD1. The V gene end was trimmed by 4 bases and the J gene end by 0 bases; junction bases not matched to a gene: 18. This CDR3 region has 20 residues. CDR1 is MNHNS and CDR2 is SASEGT in the germline V gene. DNA of the CDR3: TGTGCCAGCAGTGCCGGCGACGGACAGGCTGGAACTAGCTCCTACAATGAGCAGTTCTTC. It encodes CASSAGDGQAGTSSYNEQFF.

This clone turned up a few times. The chain recombines TRBV10-3 with TRBJ1-4; D remains unclear. The CDR3 runs 12 residues. V shed 5 bases and J shed 7 bases, with 8 bases lying between them. Germline loops: CDR1 ENHRY, CDR2 SYGVKD. Here the CDR3 reads CAISRGSEKLFF. The CDR3 DNA is TGTGCCATCAGTCGGGGTAGTGAAAAACTGTTTTTT.

This rearrangement joins TRBV19 to TRBJ1-3; no clear D. V was pared by 3 bases and J by 0 bases, with 9 bases between. From germline, CDR1 is LNHDA and CDR2 SQIVND (reference sequence). The CDR3 is 15 amino acids. The CDR3: CASSIRSISGNTIYF. Here the CDR3 DNA reads TGTGCCAGTAGTATTCGGTCCATCTCTGGAAACACCATATATTTT.

The rearrangement links TRBV14 to TRBJ2-5, with D perhaps TRBD1 (5 bases). Germline CDR1 SGHDN, CDR2 FVKESK. The CDR3 runs 14 residues. The V gene lost 10 bases and the J gene lost 3 bases, with 18 bases spanning the gap. CDR3 in DNA: TGTGCCACCCCTTTGACAGCCAGCAAAGAGACCCAGTACTTC. Protein: CATPLTASKETQYF.

The rearrangement joins TRBV28 to TRBJ2-5, with TRBD1 identical over 8 bases. V lost 0 bases and J lost 3; bases outside the gene matches: 12. CDR3 size: 18 residues. CDR1 and CDR2 (germline): MDHEN, SYDVKM. The chain's CDR3 is CASSLCIPDREDEETQYF. The CDR3 bases are TGTGCCAGCAGTTTATGCATCCCGGACAGGGAGGATGAAGAGACCCAGTACTTC. The variable domain in full, with the rest retrieved from reference TRBV28 and TRBJ2-5, is DVKVTQSSRYLVKRTGEKVFLECVQDMDHENMFWYRQDPGLGLRLIYFSYDVKMKEKGDIPEGYSVSREKKERFSLILESASTNQTSMYLCASSLCIPDREDEETQYFGPGTRLLVL.

The chain uses TRBV6-1 and TRBJ2-2; 8 nucleotides line up with TRBD1. The CDR3 consists of 15 residues. Germline lookup yields CDR1 MNHNS and CDR2 SASEGT. V was clipped by 3 bases and J by 4 bases; unmatched bases: 4. The CDR3 protein is CASSDRGPGTGELFF. DNA of the CDR3: TGTGCCAGCAGTGACAGGGGGCCGGGCACCGGGGAGCTGTTTTTT.

The J gene is TRBJ2-1, the V gene TRBV18; TRBD2 matches 8 bases. Germline trimming cut 1 base from V and 8 bases from J; bases unmatched to any gene: 4. CDR3 length equals 14 residues. The germline CDR1 and CDR2 sequences are KGHSH and LQKENI. In DNA, the CDR3 is TGTGCCAGCTCACCACAGCGGGGGACCCATGAGCAGTTCTTC. This translates into CASSPQRGTHEQFF.